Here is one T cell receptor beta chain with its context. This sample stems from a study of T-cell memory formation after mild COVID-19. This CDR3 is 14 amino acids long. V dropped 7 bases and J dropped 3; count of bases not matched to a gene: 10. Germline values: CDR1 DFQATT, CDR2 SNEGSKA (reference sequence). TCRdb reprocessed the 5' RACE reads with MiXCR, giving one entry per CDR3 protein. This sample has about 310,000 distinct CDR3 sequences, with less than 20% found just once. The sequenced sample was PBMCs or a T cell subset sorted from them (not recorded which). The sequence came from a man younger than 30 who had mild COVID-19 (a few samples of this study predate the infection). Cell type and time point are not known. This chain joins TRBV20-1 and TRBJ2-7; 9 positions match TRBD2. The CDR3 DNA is TGCAGTGTCCCCCCCCTAGCGGGGTACTACGAGCAGTACTTC. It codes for CSVPPLAGYYEQYF.